Listed below are T cell receptor beta chains from one sample, sequenced in a study of T cells in Graves' hyperthyroidism and ophthalmopathy. TCRdb redid the calling of the multiplex PCR reads with MiXCR, one entry per CDR3 protein. Here the sample spans around 400,000 distinct CDR3 sequences, roughly an eighth being singletons. Sequencing was performed on blood. These receptor sequences come from a woman aged 18-29 years with Graves' hyperthyroidism. CDR3s include the opening cysteine and the closing phenylalanine or tryptophan. The D gene is left open where the match is weak. The size field is filled for only some rows; it gives once, few, many or a size class.

V	size	D	J	DNA	CDR3
TRBV7-2	many	NA	TRBJ2-5	TGTGCCAGCAGCTTAGCGCGGCAAGAGACCCAGTACTTC	CASSLARQETQYF
TRBV7-2	many	NA	TRBJ2-3	TGTGCCAGCAGCTTAGGTGGGGCTAGCACAGATACGCAGTATTTT	CASSLGGASTDTQYF
TRBV19	NA	NA	TRBJ1-4	TGTGCCAGTAGCCGATCCGGAGCGATTAATGAAAAACTGTTTTTT	CASSRSGAINEKLFF
TRBV6-1	many	TRBD1	TRBJ2-7	TGTGCCAGCAGTGATATGGACAGGGGAGGCGAGCAGTACTTC	CASSDMDRGGEQYF
TRBV9	few	NA	TRBJ1-3	TGTGCCAGCACTGGGCCGGGCTCTGGAAACACCATATATTTT	CASTGPGSGNTIYF
TRBV18	many	NA	TRBJ1-1	TGTGCCAGCAGCCCAGGGACTGAAGCTTTCTTT	CASSPGTEAFF
TRBV12-3/TRBV12-4	NA	NA	TRBJ2-3	TGTGCCAGCAGTTTGACAGGACAAGTCACAGATACGCAGTATTTT	CASSLTGQVTDTQYF
TRBV24-1	many	NA	TRBJ2-3	TGTGCCACCAGTGATTTCCCCGGGACGAATGCGCAGTATTTT	CATSDFPGTNAQYF
TRBV4-2	NA	NA	TRBJ1-5	TGTGCCAGCAGCCCTAAGTTGGTCCGCCTTAACAATCAGCCCCAGCATTTT	CASSPKLVRLNNQPQHF
TRBV12-3/TRBV12-4	many	NA	TRBJ2-7	TGTGCCAGCAGTTCGGCCAGTTTGAAGCAGTACTTC	CASSSASLKQYF
TRBV7-2	many	NA	TRBJ2-5	TGTGCCAGCAGCTCCAATACAGGGTTGTCGGAGACCCAGTACTTC	CASSSNTGLSETQYF
TRBV9	NA	NA	TRBJ2-2	TGTGCCAGCAGCGTGACGGGGGGCCACACCGGGGAGCTGTTTTTT	CASSVTGGHTGELFF
TRBV7-8	many	NA	TRBJ1-3	TGTGCCAGCAGCTTAGAAAGGGTATTACCGACGGGGGGAAACACCATATATTTT	CASSLERVLPTGGNTIYF
TRBV28	many	NA	TRBJ2-7	TGTGCCAGCAGTGGACAATACGAGCAGTACTTC	CASSGQYEQYF
TRBV3-1	NA	TRBD1	TRBJ2-3	TGTGCCAGCAGCCAGGACAGGGGTTTTTTCACAGATACGCAGTATTTT	CASSQDRGFFTDTQYF
TRBV2	many	NA	TRBJ1-5	TGTGCCAGCACGGCAGGGGAGGGCAATCAGCCCCAGCATTTT	CASTAGEGNQPQHF